A single sample is the source of the 15 T cell receptor beta chains below, sequenced in a study of early T cells in non-severe SARS-CoV-2 infection. TCRdb recomputed calls from the 5' RACE reads with MiXCR, one row per CDR3 protein. Among approximately 32,000 distinct CDR3 sequences listed, almost 6% were seen once. The sequenced sample was whole blood. The receptors were sampled from an adult who was a healthcare worker with PCR-confirmed SARS-CoV-2 infection or an uninfected control (not recorded which).

This clonotype was recorded at least ten times. V is TRBV28 and J is TRBJ1-5; TRBD1 is a possible D gene (5 bases). The CDR3 totals 15 residues. Germline CDR1 reads MDHEN; CDR2 reads SYDVKM. Trimming pared 8 bases from V and 4 bases from J, leaving 18 bases between. CDR3 residues: CASQAWDGENQPQHF. The CDR3 DNA reads TGTGCCAGCCAGGCTTGGGACGGCGAAAATCAGCCCCAGCATTTT.

This clonotype was seen ten or more times. This chain joins TRBV10-1 and TRBJ1-1; 9 bases are shared with TRBD1. After removal of 2 bases from V and 0 bases from J, the junction contained 1 base not matched to a gene. There are 15 residues in the CDR3. The germline gives CDR1 WNHNN, CDR2 SYGVQD (reference sequence). The CDR3 spells CASSERTGVNTEAFF. The CDR3 coding sequence is TGCGCCAGCAGTGAGAGGACAGGGGTGAACACTGAAGCTTTCTTT.

This clonotype was seen repeatedly, ten times or more. V and J are TRBV5-1 and TRBJ1-4; D is unclear. Trimming removed 5 bases at V and 3 bases at J, with 11 bases between. The CDR3 is made up of 14 amino acids. The germline V gene encodes CDR1 SGHRS and CDR2 YFSETQ. The CDR3 protein is CASSSERPNEKLFF. CDR3 sequence (DNA): TGCGCCAGCAGTTCCGAACGCCCTAATGAAAAACTGTTTTTT.

This clonotype was found many times. In DNA form, the CDR3 reads TGTGCCAGCAGCCGCGGACAGGGCACAGATACGCAGTATTTT. Encoded protein: CASSRGQGTDTQYF. The genes are TRBV6-5 and TRBJ2-3; 7 bases agree with TRBD1. V lost 6 bases to trimming and J lost 1 base; unmatched junction nucleotides: 4. Germline CDR1 and CDR2: MNHEY and SVGAGI. This CDR3 has 14 residues.

This clonotype has ten or more counts. The V call is TRBV6-1, the J call TRBJ1-5; perhaps TRBD1 as D (5 bases). The V end lost 5 bases, the J end lost 11 bases, and 16 bases lay between the germline ends. Per germline, CDR1 MNHNS and CDR2 SASEGT. The CDR3 has 13 amino acids. CDR3 sequence reads: CASSSGAPGSQHF. The CDR3 DNA is TGTGCCAGCAGTAGCGGGGCGCCAGGGTCCCAGCATTTT.

This clonotype was counted ten times or more. The V call is TRBV29-1, the J call TRBJ2-3; weak D call: TRBD2 (6 bases). The V end was cut by 4 bases, the J end by 6 bases, with 8 bases between. The length of the CDR3 is 11 residues. Germline V gives CDR1 SQVTM, CDR2 ANQGSEA. CDR3: CSVGGVDTQYF. The CDR3 DNA is TGCAGCGTTGGGGGGGTGGATACGCAGTATTTT.

This clonotype has a count of ten or more. The gene calls are TRBV12-3 or TRBV12-4 and TRBJ2-5; 8 nucleotides line up with TRBD1. The CDR3 is made up of 16 amino acids. V shed 6 bases and J 2 bases; nucleotides not matched to a gene: 11. The CDR3 region has the DNA TGTGCCAGCAGCCTCGAGACAGGGGAAGTACAAGAGACCCAGTACTTC. Amino acid sequence: CASSLETGEVQETQYF.

This clonotype has a count of ten or more. In DNA form, the CDR3 reads TGTGCCTGGAGTAGGGAAAATTTCGGGGGTATTAACTATGGCTACACCTTC. As protein: CAWSRENFGGINYGYTF. The rearrangement joins TRBV30 to TRBJ1-2; D perhaps matches TRBD1 (5 bases). Germline V gene data show CDR1 as GTSNPN and CDR2 as SVGIG (reference sequence). V lost 2 bases and J lost 1, with 20 bases in between. CDR3 length: 17 amino acids. The whole variable domain, filled in from reference TRBV30 and TRBJ1-2, reads SQTIHQWPATLVQPVGSPLSLECTVEGTSNPNLYWYRQAAGRGLQLLFYSVGIGQISSEVPQNLSASRPQDRQFILSSKKLLLSDSGFYLCAWSRENFGGINYGYTFGSGTRLTVV.

This clonotype was counted ten times or more. This rearrangement joins TRBV5-1 to TRBJ2-6, with D unclear. The germline V gene has CDR1 SGHRS and CDR2 YFSETQ. V lost 5 bases and J lost 0, with 9 bases in between. This CDR3 spans 15 amino acids. The CDR3: CASRSPYSGANVLTF. CDR3 DNA sequence: TGCGCCAGCAGGTCCCCTTACTCTGGGGCCAACGTCCTGACTTTC. The full variable domain, with the rest looked up from reference TRBV5-1 and TRBJ2-6, is KAGVTQTPRYLIKTRGQQVTLSCSPISGHRSVSWYQQTPGQGLQFLFEYFSETQRNKGNFPGRFSGRQFSNSRSEMNVSTLELGDSALYLCASRSPYSGANVLTFGAGSRLTVL.

V and J are TRBV12-3 or TRBV12-4 and TRBJ2-1, with D perhaps TRBD2 (7 bases). The CDR3 sequence is 16 residues long. Deletions cut 3 bases from V and 1 base from J, with 13 bases between. For the CDR3, the DNA is TGTGCCAGCAGTTTTCGCGGGGGCGAATCCTACAATGAGCAGTTCTTC. It codes for CASSFRGGESYNEQFF.

This clonotype came up many times. The V call is TRBV2, the J call TRBJ2-7; D unresolved. The V and J ends lost 8 bases and 6 bases respectively, with 11 bases between them. Per germline, CDR1 SNHLY and CDR2 FYNNEI. This CDR3 has 11 residues. DNA for the CDR3: TGTGCCAGCTCCCCGGGTGGCGAGCAGTACTTC. It is translated as CASSPGGEQYF.

This rearrangement joins TRBV29-1 to TRBJ2-6; no clear D. This CDR3 has 15 residues. Germline V gene sequence: CDR1 SQVTM, CDR2 ANQGSEA. Trimming removed 4 bases at V and 0 bases at J, with 10 bases between. The DNA of the CDR3 is TGCAGCGTTGGGGCCGGAAGCTCTGGGGCCAACGTCCTGACTTTC. Protein product: CSVGAGSSGANVLTF. The full variable domain, completed using reference TRBV29-1 and TRBJ2-6, is SAVISQKPSRDICQRGTSLTIQCQVDSQVTMMFWYRQQPGQSLTLIATANQGSEATYESGFVIDKFPISRPNLTFSTLTVSNMSPEDSSIYLCSVGAGSSGANVLTFGAGSRLTVL.

The rearrangement uses TRBV12-3 or TRBV12-4 and TRBJ1-1; D gene ambiguous. Trimming removed 5 bases from V and 0 bases from J, with 16 bases in between. CDR3 length: 16 amino acids. CDR3 residues: CASSIRPGGLNTEAFF. In nucleotides, the CDR3 is TGTGCCAGCAGTATCCGGCCCGGAGGTTTGAACACTGAAGCTTTCTTT.

This clonotype was seen at least ten times. CDR3 coding DNA: TGTGCCAGCTCACCCCTCCCGAACACTGAAGCTTTCTTT. Translated: CASSPLPNTEAFF. J is TRBJ1-1 and V is TRBV18; no reliable D call. V was clipped by 3 bases and J by 1 base, with 6 bases between them. Germline CDR1 KGHSH, CDR2 LQKENI. The CDR3 consists of 13 residues.

This clonotype was recorded a few times. V is TRBV28 and J is TRBJ2-5, with a tentative D call TRBD2 (7 bases). V gave up 6 bases and J gave up 3 bases, with 20 bases separating them. The CDR3 is made up of 16 amino acids. CDR1 and CDR2 (germline): MDHEN, SYDVKM. The CDR3: CASRPGAGAAEETQYF. CDR3 nucleotides: TGTGCCAGCAGGCCCGGGGCGGGGGCCGCGGAAGAGACCCAGTACTTC.